This T cell receptor beta chain was retrieved from a study of blood T cells in healthy people across ages. This clonotype was seen repeatedly, ten times or more. For the second PCR, which ran for about 6 to 11 cycles, a sample-barcoded 5' primer and a J-beta primer mix were used. Every single cDNA molecule received a tag from a template-switch adaptor with 12 random nucleotides. TCRdb itself ran the 5' RACE reads through MiXCR, one entry per CDR3 protein. The table records fewer than 700,000 distinct CDR3 sequences, roughly 41% of them present only once. The sample providers were healthy Caucasian people from Russia, aged about 6 to 90. Isolation per sample recovered at least 7 million PBMCs. Input material: blood. This receptor was obtained from a man at least 80 years old in good health.

Here the CDR3 reads CSVQGTSVSSYEQYF. The CDR3 DNA reads TGCAGCGTACAAGGGACTAGCGTGAGCTCCTACGAGCAGTACTTC. The chain carries TRBV29-1 and TRBJ2-7; 10 bases fit TRBD2. This CDR3 is 15 amino acids long. CDR1 and CDR2 from the germline V gene are SQVTM and ANQGSEA. V shed 6 bases, J shed 0 bases, and the junction held 8 bases outside the gene matches.